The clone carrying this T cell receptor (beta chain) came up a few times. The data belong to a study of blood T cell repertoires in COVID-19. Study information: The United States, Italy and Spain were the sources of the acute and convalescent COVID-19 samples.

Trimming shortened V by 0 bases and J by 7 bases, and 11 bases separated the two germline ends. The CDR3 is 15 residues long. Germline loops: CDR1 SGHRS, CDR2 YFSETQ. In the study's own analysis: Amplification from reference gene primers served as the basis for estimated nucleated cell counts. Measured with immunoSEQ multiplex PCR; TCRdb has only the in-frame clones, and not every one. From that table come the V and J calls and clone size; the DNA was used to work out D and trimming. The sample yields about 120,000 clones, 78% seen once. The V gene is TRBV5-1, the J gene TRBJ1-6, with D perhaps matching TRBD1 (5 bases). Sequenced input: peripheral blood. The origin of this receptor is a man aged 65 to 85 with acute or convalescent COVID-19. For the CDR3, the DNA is TGCGCCAGCAGCTTGGCCACGGGGGGAAATTCACCCCTCCACTTT. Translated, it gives CASSLATGGNSPLHF.